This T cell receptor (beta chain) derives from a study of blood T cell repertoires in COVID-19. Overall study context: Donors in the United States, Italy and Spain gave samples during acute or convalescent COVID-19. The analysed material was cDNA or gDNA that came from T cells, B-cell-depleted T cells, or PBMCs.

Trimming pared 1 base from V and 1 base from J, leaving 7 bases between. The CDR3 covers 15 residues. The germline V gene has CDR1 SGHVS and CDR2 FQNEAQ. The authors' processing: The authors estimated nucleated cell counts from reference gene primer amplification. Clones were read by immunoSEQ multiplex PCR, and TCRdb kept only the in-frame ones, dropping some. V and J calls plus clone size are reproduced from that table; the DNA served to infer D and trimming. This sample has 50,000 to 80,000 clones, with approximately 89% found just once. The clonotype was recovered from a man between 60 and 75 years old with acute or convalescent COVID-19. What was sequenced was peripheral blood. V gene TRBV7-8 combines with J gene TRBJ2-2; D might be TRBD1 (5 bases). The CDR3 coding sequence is TGTGCCAGCAGCTTAGGGCAGGGGAACACCGGGGAGCTGTTTTTT. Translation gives CASSLGQGNTGELFF. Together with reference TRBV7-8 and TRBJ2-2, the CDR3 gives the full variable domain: GAGVSQSPRYKVAKRGQDVALRCDPISGHVSLFWYQQALGQGPEFLTYFQNEAQLDKSGLPSDRFFAERPEGSVSTLKIQRTQQEDSAVYLCASSLGQGNTGELFFGEGSRLTVL.